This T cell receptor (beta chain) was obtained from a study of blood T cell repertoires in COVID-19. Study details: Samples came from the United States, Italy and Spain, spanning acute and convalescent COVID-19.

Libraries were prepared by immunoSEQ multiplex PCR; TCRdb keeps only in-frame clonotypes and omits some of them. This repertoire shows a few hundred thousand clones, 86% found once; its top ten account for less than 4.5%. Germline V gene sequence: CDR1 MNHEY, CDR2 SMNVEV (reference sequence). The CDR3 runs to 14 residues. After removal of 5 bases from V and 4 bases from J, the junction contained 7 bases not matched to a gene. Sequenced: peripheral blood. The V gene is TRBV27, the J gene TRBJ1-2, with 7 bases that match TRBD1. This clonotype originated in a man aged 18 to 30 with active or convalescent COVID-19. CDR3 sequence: CASSPTTGTYGYTF. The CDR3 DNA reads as TGTGCCAGCAGTCCGACGACAGGGACCTATGGCTACACCTTC.